This TCR beta chain was recovered during a study of regulatory dendritic cells for organ transplantation. Study details: Regulatory dendritic cells were monocyte-derived, receiving vitamin D3 on days 0 and 4 and IL-10 on day 4. On day 6, the dendritic cells were exposed to LPS.

Allogeneic regulatory or mature dendritic cells were co-cultured for roughly five days with CFSE-labeled sorted T cells at 1:10. Regarding this clone: Its antigen is undetermined.

Looked up from germline, CDR1 is SNHLY and CDR2 is FYNNEI. The CDR3 is made up of 16 amino acids. Trimming pared 0 bases from V and 1 base from J, leaving 12 bases between. General study findings and limits: Resting memory CD8+ T cells held the most alloreactive clonotypes. Regulatory dendritic cells appeared to expand memory CD8+ clones less than mature ones.

This table comes from immunoSEQ multiplex PCR, and its TCRdb copy is limited to in-frame clones, with some not included. Counted here are about 4,200 clones, 45% to 70% occurring once; the ten biggest clones make up approximately 17%. The source of this sequence is a human donor in good health. Sequenced: memory CD8+ T cells from blood cultured with regulatory dendritic cells. Subset denoted: CD45RO+ memory T cells. The chain carries TRBV2 and TRBJ2-5; D might be TRBD2 (5 bases). CDR3 protein: CASSEARASLQETQYF. The CDR3 DNA reads as TGTGCCAGCAGTGAAGCGCGGGCTAGCCTCCAAGAGACCCAGTACTTC.